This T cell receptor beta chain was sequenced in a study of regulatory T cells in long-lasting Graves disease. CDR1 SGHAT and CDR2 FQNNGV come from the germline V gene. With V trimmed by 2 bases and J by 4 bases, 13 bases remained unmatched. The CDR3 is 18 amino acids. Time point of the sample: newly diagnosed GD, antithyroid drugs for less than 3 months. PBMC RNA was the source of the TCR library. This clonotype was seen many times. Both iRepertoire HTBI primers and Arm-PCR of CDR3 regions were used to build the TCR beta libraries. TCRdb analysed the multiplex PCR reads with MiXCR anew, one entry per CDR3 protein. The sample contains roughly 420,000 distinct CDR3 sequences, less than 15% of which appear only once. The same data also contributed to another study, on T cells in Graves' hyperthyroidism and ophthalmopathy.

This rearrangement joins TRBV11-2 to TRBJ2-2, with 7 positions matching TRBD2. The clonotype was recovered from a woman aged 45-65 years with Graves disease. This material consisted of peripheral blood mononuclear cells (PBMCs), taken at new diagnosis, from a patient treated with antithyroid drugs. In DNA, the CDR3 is TGTGCCAGCAGCTTACGTGATCTAGCGGAGAGGGGCACCGGGGAGCTGTTTTTT. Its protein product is CASSLRDLAERGTGELFF.